This is a list of T cell receptor beta chains from one sample in a study of T cells in Graves' hyperthyroidism and ophthalmopathy. TCRdb re-derived calls from the multiplex PCR reads in MiXCR, one entry per CDR3 protein. The profile shows hundreds of thousands of distinct CDR3 sequences, about 15% of them singletons. Specimen: blood. All receptors derive from a man aged 18 to 29 with Graves' ophthalmopathy. Each CDR3 is given with its conserved first and last residue. The D gene is left open where the match is weak. Size values are once, few and many counts, or a class for expanded clones, and some rows have none.

>TRBJ1-1|12|many|TRBV5-6|.
TGTGCCAGCAGCTTGGAGTACACTGAAGCTTTCTTT
CASSLEYTEAFF
>TRBJ2-3|15|many|TRBV11-2|TRBD2
TGTGCCAGCAGCTTACCGGGGGCGGGGGGAGATACGCAGTATTTT
CASSLPGAGGDTQYF
>TRBJ2-1|15|many|TRBV11-2|.
TGTGCCAGCACCTGGTGGAGAAGCAGAATCAATGAGCAGTTCTTC
CASTWWRSRINEQFF
>TRBJ2-4|14|few|TRBV14|.
TGTGCCAGCAGCCAGGGGGCAGGAGGAAACATTCAGTACTTC
CASSQGAGGNIQYF
>TRBJ2-1|10|few|TRBV7-9|.
TGTGCCGGCAGCATCCGCGAGCAGTTCTTC
CAGSIREQFF
>TRBJ2-7|16|few|TRBV10-3|TRBD2
TGTGCCATCAGTGAGTTAAGCGGGGGGGCCGGGGACGAGCAGTACTTC
CAISELSGGAGDEQYF
>TRBJ2-4|16|.|TRBV28|TRBD2
TGTGCCAGCAGTTTACTAGCGGGGGGGGCCGCTAACATTCAGTACTTC
CASSLLAGGAANIQYF
>TRBJ1-6|13|few|TRBV20-1|.
TGCAGTGCGGGGCGGGGGAAGAATTCACCCCTCCACTTT
CSAGRGKNSPLHF
>TRBJ1-1|15|.|TRBV6-5|.
TGTGCCAGCAGTTACGTTGACAGATTGAACACTGAAGCTTTCTTT
CASSYVDRLNTEAFF
>TRBJ1-2|11|.|TRBV20-1|.
TGCAGTGCTAGAACCGGATATGGCTACACCTTC
CSARTGYGYTF
>TRBJ1-2|14|many|TRBV6-2/TRBV6-3|.
TGTGCCAGCAGTTATGAAGATCCTTTCTATGGCTACACCTTC
CASSYEDPFYGYTF
>TRBJ2-1|13|many|TRBV7-2|.
TGTGCCAGCAGTAACAGTGGGGGTAATGAGCAGTTCTTC
CASSNSGGNEQFF
>TRBJ1-2|16|.|TRBV4-1|.
TGCGCCAGCAGCCAAGAACCCCGGACAGCTAACTATGGCTACACCTTC
CASSQEPRTANYGYTF
>TRBJ2-7|17|many|TRBV3-1|.
TGTGCCAGCAGCCAAGACGCTAGTCCCGTACCCTTTGGGGAGCAGTACTTC
CASSQDASPVPFGEQYF
>TRBJ2-5|17|many|TRBV7-8|TRBD2
TGTGCCAGCAGCTTAGTTTTAGCGGGGGCCCTCCAAGAGACCCAGTACTTC
CASSLVLAGALQETQYF